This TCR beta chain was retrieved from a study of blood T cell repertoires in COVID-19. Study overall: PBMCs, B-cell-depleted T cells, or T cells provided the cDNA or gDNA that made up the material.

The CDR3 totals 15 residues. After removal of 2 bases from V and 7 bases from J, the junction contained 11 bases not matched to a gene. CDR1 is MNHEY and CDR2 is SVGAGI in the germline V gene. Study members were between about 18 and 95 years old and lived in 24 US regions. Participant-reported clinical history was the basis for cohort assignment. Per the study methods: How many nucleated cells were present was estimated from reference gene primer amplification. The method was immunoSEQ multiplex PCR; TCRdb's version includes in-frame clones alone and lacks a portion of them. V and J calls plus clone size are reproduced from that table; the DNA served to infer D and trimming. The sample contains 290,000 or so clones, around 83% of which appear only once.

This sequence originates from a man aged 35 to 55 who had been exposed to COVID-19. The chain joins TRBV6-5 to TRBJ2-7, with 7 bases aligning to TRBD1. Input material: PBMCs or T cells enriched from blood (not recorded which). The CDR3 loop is CASSYQGTEVGEQYF. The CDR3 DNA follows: TGTGCCAGCAGTTACCAGGGGACAGAGGTGGGGGAGCAGTACTTC.